The 17 T cell receptor beta chains given below trace back to one sample, sequenced in a study of spatial heterogeneity in lung cancer. The time point was: sample taken at primary tumor resection. Sequencing of whole RNA from tumor, nontumor lung or frozen PBMC involved no sorting. TCRdb reanalysed the 5' RACE reads using MiXCR and keeps one entry per CDR3 protein. This table holds tens of thousands of distinct CDR3 sequences, approximately 12% found once. The starting material was PBMCs, obtained at surgery. These receptors were taken from a male donor with early-stage non-small cell lung cancer.

Regarding this clonotype: The germline gene is not matched at one end of the junction; a read error may be the cause. V usage is TRBV5-1 and J usage is TRBJ2-3, with D perhaps matching TRBD1 (5 bases). Per the germline V gene, CDR1 is SGHRS and CDR2 is YFSETQ. The CDR3 totals 14 residues. CDR3 loop: CASSLFQGPDMQYF. As DNA, the CDR3 is TGCGCCAGCAGCTTGTTTCAGGGTCCAGATATGCAGTATTTT.

The chain employs TRBV2 and TRBJ2-2; 7 bases map to TRBD1. Trimming cost V 6 bases and J 3 bases; bases outside gene matches: 4. There are 14 residues in the CDR3. The germline CDR1 and CDR2 sequences are SNHLY and FYNNEI. The CDR3 reads CASRPGQYTGELFF. Here the CDR3 DNA reads TGTGCCAGCAGACCGGGACAGTACACCGGGGAGCTGTTTTTT.

V is TRBV10-3 and J is TRBJ1-5; TRBD1 aligns across 7 bases. V lost 6 bases and J lost 2; bases outside the gene matches: 7. The CDR3 consists of 15 residues. The V gene's germline CDR1 is ENHRY and CDR2 SYGVKD. CDR3 region: CAISPGTAGNQPQHF. CDR3 sequence (DNA): TGTGCCATCAGCCCCGGGACAGCAGGCAATCAGCCCCAGCATTTT.

The rearrangement uses TRBV5-4 and TRBJ2-7; 7 bases map to TRBD2. This CDR3 contains 13 residues. Losses at the gene ends were 2 bases for V and 5 bases for J; bases not matched to a gene: 4. Germline CDR1 reads SGHNT; CDR2 reads YYREEE (reference sequence). The CDR3 DNA sequence: TGTGCCAGCAGCTTAGCGGGATATGACGAGCAGTACTTC. It encodes CASSLAGYDEQYF.

The chain couples TRBV2 to TRBJ2-1, with D perhaps matching TRBD1 (6 bases). The CDR3 spans 14 residues. Per germline, CDR1 SNHLY and CDR2 FYNNEI. V lost 6 bases and J lost 2, with 11 bases in between. As DNA, the CDR3 is TGTGCCAGCAGGGGACACCATCCCTACAATGAGCAGTTCTTC. Translating gives CASRGHHPYNEQFF.

This chain uses TRBV12-3 or TRBV12-4 with TRBJ1-2, with 9 nucleotides matching TRBD1. This CDR3 has 12 amino acids. The ends lost 7 bases at V and 8 bases at J; junction bases unmatched: 5. CDR3 DNA: TGTGCCAGCACCGGGACAGGGAACGGCTACACCTTC. Translated: CASTGTGNGYTF.

In its sample, this clonotype was seen a few times. The gene calls are TRBV12-3 or TRBV12-4 and TRBJ1-4; D gene unclear. V was pared by 7 bases and J by 0 bases, with 12 bases between. This CDR3 comprises 15 residues. CDR3 region: CASTPSTATNEKLFF. The DNA for the CDR3 is TGTGCCAGCACTCCCAGTACAGCAACTAATGAAAAACTGTTTTTT.

This clonotype has just a few counts. The chain is built from TRBV29-1 and TRBJ2-1; 7 positions match TRBD2. The CDR3 extends over 14 amino acids. CDR1 SQVTM and CDR2 ANQGSEA come from the germline V gene. The junction had 15 bases not matched to a gene; V was cut back by 4 bases and J by 12 bases. For the CDR3, the DNA is TGCAGCGTTGCCGGGGGGACCTCCCTTCAGTGGCAGTTCTTC. It yields the protein CSVAGGTSLQWQFF.

V and J are TRBV18 and TRBJ2-7; no reliable D call. Trimming left V 3 bases short and J 2 bases short, with 5 bases between. Per the germline V gene, CDR1 is KGHSH and CDR2 is LQKENI. This CDR3 spans 12 amino acids. The CDR3 spells CASSPLTYEQYF. CDR3 DNA: TGTGCCAGCTCACCCCTTACCTACGAGCAGTACTTC.

This clonotype appeared a few times. This chain links TRBV10-3 with TRBJ2-2; perhaps TRBD2 as D (5 bases). The CDR3 runs to 13 residues. Per the germline V gene, CDR1 is ENHRY and CDR2 is SYGVKD. Trimming removed 7 bases at V and 6 bases at J, with 12 bases between. The CDR3 DNA follows: TGTGCCATCACAGCGGAGGCGGCCGGGGAGCTGTTTTTT. This encodes CAITAEAAGELFF.

The chain carries TRBV4-1 and TRBJ2-5, with 9 bases matching TRBD2. After removal of 0 bases from V and 2 bases from J, the junction contained 10 bases not matched to a gene. Germline CDR1 reads MGHRA; CDR2 reads YSYEKL. This CDR3 spans 18 amino acids. The CDR3 bases are TGCGCCAGCAGCCAAGATGAGTGGGCTACTAGCGGGCAAGAGACCCAGTACTTC. Protein product: CASSQDEWATSGQETQYF.

This chain uses TRBV7-2 with TRBJ1-5; 8 bases agree with TRBD1. The CDR3 runs 16 residues. The germline CDR1 and CDR2 sequences are SGHTA and FQGNSA. V trimming: 5 bases; J trimming: 2 bases; junction bases outside the gene matches: 8. The CDR3 loop is CASSVSGGAGNQPQHF. CDR3 DNA sequence: TGTGCCAGCAGCGTATCAGGGGGCGCCGGCAATCAGCCCCAGCATTTT.

The V call is TRBV7-2, the J call TRBJ2-3, with D possibly being TRBD1 or TRBD2 (6 bases each). The CDR3 loop spans 16 amino acids. Per germline, CDR1 SGHTA and CDR2 FQGNSA. Trimming shortened V by 5 bases and J by 1 base, and 16 bases separated the two germline ends. The CDR3 reads CASSLRGQPGTDTQYF. The DNA for the CDR3 is TGTGCCAGCAGCCTCCGGGGGCAGCCTGGCACAGATACGCAGTATTTT.

This clonotype was recorded many times. J is TRBJ1-1 and V is TRBV30; 7 bases map to TRBD1. Per the germline V gene, CDR1 is GTSNPN and CDR2 is SVGIG (reference sequence). The V and J ends lost 6 bases and 3 bases, in that order; junction bases with no gene match: 7. The CDR3 consists of 13 residues. This CDR3 is CACDRVQDTEAFF. The CDR3 DNA is TGTGCCTGTGACAGGGTGCAGGACACTGAAGCTTTCTTT.

This clonotype appeared a few times. The chain is built from TRBV12-3 or TRBV12-4 and TRBJ2-1; 15 bases are a match to TRBD2. The V segment lost 5 bases and the J segment 8 bases; nucleotides outside the gene matches: 7. This CDR3 contains 16 residues. The CDR3 loop reads CASSRTSGRAFDEQFF. In DNA form, the CDR3 reads TGTGCCAGCAGTCGGACTAGCGGGAGGGCCTTCGATGAGCAGTTCTTC.

J is TRBJ2-5 and V is TRBV5-1; possibly TRBD1 for D (6 bases). Germline assignment: CDR1 SGHRS and CDR2 YFSETQ. Trimming removed 1 base at V and 3 bases at J, with 16 bases between. The CDR3 spans 16 residues. The CDR3 DNA reads as TGCGCCAGCAGCTTGATCAGGGGCGCAATAAAAGAGACCCAGTACTTC. This translates into CASSLIRGAIKETQYF.

The chain carries TRBV29-1 and TRBJ2-5; D unresolved. CDR1 is SQVTM and CDR2 is ANQGSEA in the germline V gene. The CDR3 totals 12 residues. V dropped 4 bases and J dropped 5 bases, with 11 bases sitting between them. The CDR3 here is CSVATERETQYF. The CDR3 DNA is TGCAGCGTTGCGACCGAACGGGAGACCCAGTACTTC.